This T cell receptor beta chain was captured in a study of blood T cell repertoires in COVID-19 (dated by TCRdb to about 2020). Background on the whole study: Collaborator samples came from the United States, Italy and Spain and covered acute and convalescent phases of COVID-19. The material from the prospective study consisted of cDNA or gDNA derived from T cells, B-cell-depleted T cells, or PBMCs. Subjects who had been exposed to COVID-19, were actively infected with it, or had recovered from it provided the deeply sampled blood TCRbeta repertoires that made up the dataset. A freely available public database, intended as a resource for researchers studying the immune response to SARS-CoV-2, is where the repertoires were released. Samples came from the ongoing ImmuneRACE study (first 160 participants) plus 1,254 subjects from 6 global collaborators. The sample metadata nearly always contained a de-identified subject ID, COVID-19 status, age in years and sex. Where HLA class I and class II types were available, the types were taken from metadata supplied by the sample provider, not from assay-based typing.

TCRbeta CDR3 regions were amplified from genomic DNA by means of the immunoSEQ Assay, a bias-controlled multiplex PCR. The study's processing was this. The number of nucleated cells in each sample was estimated by amplification of reference gene primers within the assay. To quantify the absolute abundance of each unique TCRbeta CDR3 rearrangement, sequence reads were collapsed and filtered. For each sample, productive Simpson clonality was calculated as the square root of Simpson's diversity index across productive rearrangements. The immuneACCESS repertoire file appears here via TCRdb, limited to in-frame rearrangements. These files lack a portion of the clones; in checked studies, under half of the deficit traces to unresolved V genes, and the cause of the others is not known. For V, J and clone size, that table is used; D and trimming come from the DNA. This sample has 150,000 to 200,000 clones in its table, and over 75% of those were observed once. Of the sample, roughly 1.2% is held by the ten largest clones.

Results the study describes overall, beyond this receptor: Clinical and demographic metadata were provided uncurated, with the amount varying by source and participant.

From its cysteine to its phenylalanine, the CDR3 spans 17 amino acids. The entry retains the CDR3 DNA only, 51 bases that are in frame from base 1. The germline V gene (reference sequence) provides CDR1 MNHEY and CDR2 SMNVEV. V gives up 7 bases and J gives up 2 bases, and the segment between their germline ends measures 22 bases. In the prospective study, participants were about 18 to 95 years old, resided in 25 or so geographic areas of the United States, and were enrolled through a virtual design. In the prospective study, cohorts were assigned on the basis of participant-reported clinical history obtained from a screening survey and a study questionnaire. Each participant in the prospective study had whole blood, serum and a nasopharyngeal or oropharyngeal swab collected by mobile phlebotomists. Prospective study participants could optionally give additional blood draws and questionnaires over an approximately 2-month period. Blood samples from the prospective study were shipped frozen or at room temperature prior to DNA extraction.

As regards this clone: Its antigen specificity is not known. One base away there is no much larger clone; base qualities are not given.

The rearrangement combines TRBV27 with TRBJ2-3, with TRBD1 perhaps the D gene, on 5 matching bases. This clonotype was obtained from a human donor with acute COVID-19. The donor label of this sample is uncertain. The source material was PBMCs or T cells enriched from blood (not recorded which). Read as DNA, the sequence is TGTGCCAGCATCATAGACCAGTGGGGCTCGCTCACAGATACGCAGTATTTT. Its translation reads: CASIIDQWGSLTDTQYF.